This paragraph covers one T cell receptor beta chain sequence. Which antigen it targets is not known. No qualities accompany the bases; no much larger clone lies one base away. Library preparation was by the immunoSEQ multiplex PCR assay. For most patients, genomic DNA was isolated with the Qiagen DNeasy Blood and Tissue Kit and shipped frozen to Adaptive Biotechnologies for TCR sequencing. For most patients, high-throughput TCR-beta CDR3 sequencing of genomic DNA was performed by Adaptive Biotechnologies. The original pipeline was this. TCR sequencing data for approximately 17 patients were retrieved from Adaptive's ImmunoSEQ software; three other patients were processed with MiXCR and VDJtools. To correct CD4 versus CD8 sorting errors, sequences present in both subsets at a frequency ratio below 5:1 were removed. Because the origin of CDR3 nucleotide sequences shared between donor and recipient could not be assigned, those sequences were removed. At least 2-fold expansion over unstimulated cells and a minimum CFSE-low frequency of 0.002% (template counts) or 0.001% (read counts) were required for clones to be classified as alloreactive. Mappable clones were those detected in sequenced pre-transplant spleen, lymph node, or MLR CFSE-low populations of the donor or recipient. The cumulative frequency of alloreactive clones was calculated as a percentage of all sequences, weighted by copy number. TCRdb provides this immuneACCESS table in a form limited to in-frame rearrangements. Some clones are lacking; in checked studies, under half of them reflect an unresolved V gene, and why the rest are absent is not known. That table supplies the V and J calls and clone size; D and trimming were determined from the DNA. The table for this sample lists 98,000 or so clones; about 88% of them were counted only once. The ten top clones hold over 0.7% of the sample.

The data were taken from a study of graft-versus-host responses after intestinal transplantation (dated by TCRdb to the early 2020s). Broadly, across the study: Multivisceral, liver-intestinal, or isolated intestinal transplants were received by the recipients. Every recipient was given anti-thymocyte globulin induction, then maintenance tacrolimus and steroids for roughly 3 years. Rather than being sequenced by the commercial service, samples from a few later patients were sequenced in-house on an Illumina MiSeq and processed with MiXCR. The cohort enrolled about two dozen intestinal transplant recipients, one of whom was a retransplant, and a few patients without pretransplant specimens were excluded. After intestinal transplantation, graft-versus-host and host-versus-graft alloreactive T cell clones were followed in the graft, circulation and bone marrow using bulk TCR-beta CDR3 sequencing. A peak of at least 4% donor T cells among recipient peripheral blood mononuclear cells was the definition used for donor T cell macrochimerism. To identify alloreactive clones, pre-transplant mixed lymphocyte reaction products were sequenced and then compared with unstimulated pre-transplant donor and recipient T cells.

The time point label for this specimen denotes: cells obtained before transplantation from donor or recipient. CD3+CD4+ and CD3+CD8+ populations were FACS-sorted from unstimulated pre-transplant donor and recipient cells taken from spleen or lymph nodes. V loses 4 bases, J loses 4 bases, and the germline ends lie 11 bases apart. The germline V gene provides CDR1 MDHEN and CDR2 SYDVKM. The CDR3, cysteine through phenylalanine, is 15 amino acids long. Just the 45-base CDR3 DNA is kept, in frame starting at base 1. Results and caveats for the whole study, not just this receptor: In the allografts of patients with donor T cell macrochimerism, GvH to HvG T cell clonal ratios were high. Conclusions were limited by the relatively low number and heterogeneity of intestinal transplant patients. Early after transplant, declines in HvG clones were associated with peak levels of circulating GvH clones. GvH clones turned up in recipient bone marrow, with some appearing earlier in ileal mucosa or blood, a pattern consistent with an intestinal mucosal origin.

This receptor was identified in a human donor who received an intestinal transplant. Recombination linked TRBV28 to TRBJ2-6; the D gene is not confidently resolved. This specimen was unstimulated CD4+ T cells sorted from spleen or lymph node cells, taken before intestinal transplant. The CDR3 region has the sequence CASSSPMGGANVLTF. The sequenced DNA: TGTGCCAGCAGTTCCCCAATGGGGGGGGCCAACGTCCTGACTTTC.